The entry below gives a single T cell receptor (beta chain) sequence along with its context. Its target is not known. Conventional CD4 T cells were sorted as CD4+CD127+ cells. This entry belongs to a study of B cell selection in AIRE deficiency. Some clones are missing from TCRdb's copy, which holds only in-frame ones; the method was immunoSEQ multiplex PCR. Of about 24,000 clones in the sample, approximately 97% are singletons; the top ten hold roughly 0.2%. Study-wide points: Healthy donors alone shared 31.6% of thousands of Treg sequences; patients alone about 9.1%.

The V gene's germline CDR1 is MNHEY and CDR2 SVGAGI. CDR3 length: 14 amino acids. V shed 7 bases and J 0 bases; nucleotides not matched to a gene: 6. This TCR was sampled from a human donor with AIRE deficiency. V usage is TRBV6-5 and J usage is TRBJ2-7; 7 nucleotides match TRBD1. The sample comprised conventional CD4+ T cells sorted from PBMCs. This CDR3 is CASMPGDSSYEQYF. CDR3 in DNA: TGTGCCAGCATGCCCGGGGACAGCTCCTACGAGCAGTACTTC.